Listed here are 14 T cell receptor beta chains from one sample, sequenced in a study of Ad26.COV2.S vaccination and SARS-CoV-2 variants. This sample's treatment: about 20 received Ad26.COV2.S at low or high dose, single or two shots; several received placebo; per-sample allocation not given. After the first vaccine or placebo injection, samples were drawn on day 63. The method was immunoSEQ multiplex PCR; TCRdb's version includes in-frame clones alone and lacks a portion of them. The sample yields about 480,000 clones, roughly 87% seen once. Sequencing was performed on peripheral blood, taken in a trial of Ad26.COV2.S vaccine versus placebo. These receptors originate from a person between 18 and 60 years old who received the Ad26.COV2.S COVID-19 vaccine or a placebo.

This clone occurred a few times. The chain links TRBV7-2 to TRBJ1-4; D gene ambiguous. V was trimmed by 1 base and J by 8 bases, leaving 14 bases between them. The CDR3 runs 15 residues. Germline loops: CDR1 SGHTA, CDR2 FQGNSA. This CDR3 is CASSLVLGLYEKLFF. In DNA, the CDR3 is TGTGCCAGCAGCTTAGTACTAGGTTTATACGAAAAACTGTTTTTT.

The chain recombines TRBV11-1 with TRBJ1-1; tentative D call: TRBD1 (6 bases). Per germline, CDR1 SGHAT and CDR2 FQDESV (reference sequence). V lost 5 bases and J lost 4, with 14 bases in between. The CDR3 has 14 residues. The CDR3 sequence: CASSPNLGGTEAFF. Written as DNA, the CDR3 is TGTGCCAGCAGCCCCAACCTAGGGGGCACTGAAGCTTTCTTT.

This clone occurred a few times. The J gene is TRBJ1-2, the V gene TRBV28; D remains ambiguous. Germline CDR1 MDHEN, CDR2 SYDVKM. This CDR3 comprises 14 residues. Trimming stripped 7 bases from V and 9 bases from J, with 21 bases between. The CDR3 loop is CASNSGGQAVSYTF. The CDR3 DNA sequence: TGTGCCAGCAACTCCGGTGGGCAGGCGGTTAGCTACACCTTC.

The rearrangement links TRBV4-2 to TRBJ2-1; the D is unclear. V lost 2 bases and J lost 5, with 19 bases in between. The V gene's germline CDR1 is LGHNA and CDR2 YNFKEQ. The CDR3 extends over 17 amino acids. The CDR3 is CASSQPPGGSKHNEQFF. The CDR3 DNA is TGTGCCAGCAGCCAACCCCCGGGTGGTAGCAAGCACAATGAGCAGTTCTTC.

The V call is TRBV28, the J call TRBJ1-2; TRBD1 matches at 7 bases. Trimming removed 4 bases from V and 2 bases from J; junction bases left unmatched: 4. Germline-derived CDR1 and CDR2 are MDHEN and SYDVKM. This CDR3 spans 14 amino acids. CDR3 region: CASSSQQGNYGYTF. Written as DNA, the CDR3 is TGTGCCAGCAGTTCCCAACAGGGGAACTATGGCTACACCTTC.

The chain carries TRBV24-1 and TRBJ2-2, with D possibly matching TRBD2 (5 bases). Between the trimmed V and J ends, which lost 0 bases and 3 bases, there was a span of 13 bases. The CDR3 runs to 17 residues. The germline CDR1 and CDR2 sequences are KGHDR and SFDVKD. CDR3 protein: CATSDLGLAGDTGELFF. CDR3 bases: TGTGCCACCAGTGATTTGGGGCTAGCAGGAGACACCGGGGAGCTGTTTTTT.

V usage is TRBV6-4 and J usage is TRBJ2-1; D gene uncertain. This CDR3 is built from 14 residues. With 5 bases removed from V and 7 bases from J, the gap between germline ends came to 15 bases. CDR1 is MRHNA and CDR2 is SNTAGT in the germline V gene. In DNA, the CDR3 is TGTGCCAGCAGTATCACGGCTAGAAGAAATGAGCAGTTCTTC. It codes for CASSITARRNEQFF.

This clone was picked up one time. CDR3 bases: TGTGCCAGCAGCTGGGGACAGGGGGGTCTGGAGACCCAGTACTTC. It encodes CASSWGQGGLETQYF. The genes are TRBV7-9 and TRBJ2-5; 11 bases are a match to TRBD1. J lost 5 bases, V lost 4 bases, and 6 bases had no gene match. The CDR3 runs to 15 residues. CDR1 is SEHNR and CDR2 is FQNEAQ in the germline V gene (reference sequence).

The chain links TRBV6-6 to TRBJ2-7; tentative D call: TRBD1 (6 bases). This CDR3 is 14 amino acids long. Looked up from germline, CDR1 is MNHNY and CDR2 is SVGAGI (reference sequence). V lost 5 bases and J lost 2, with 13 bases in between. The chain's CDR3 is CASSPPGDPYEQYF. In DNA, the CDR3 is TGTGCCAGCAGTCCGCCAGGGGACCCCTACGAGCAGTACTTC.

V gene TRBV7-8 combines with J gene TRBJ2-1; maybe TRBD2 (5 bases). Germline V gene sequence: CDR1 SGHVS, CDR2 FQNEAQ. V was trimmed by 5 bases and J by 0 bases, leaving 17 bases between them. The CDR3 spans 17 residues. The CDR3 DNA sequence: TGTGCCAGCAGCCCCCAAGTGGGAGAGAGCTCCTACAATGAGCAGTTCTTC. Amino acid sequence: CASSPQVGESSYNEQFF.

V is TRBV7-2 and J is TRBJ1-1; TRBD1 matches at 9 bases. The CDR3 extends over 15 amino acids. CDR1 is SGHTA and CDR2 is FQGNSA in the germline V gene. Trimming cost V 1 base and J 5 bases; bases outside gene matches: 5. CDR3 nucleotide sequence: TGTGCCAGCAGCTTAGAGGGACAGGGTGTGACTGAAGCTTTCTTT. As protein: CASSLEGQGVTEAFF.

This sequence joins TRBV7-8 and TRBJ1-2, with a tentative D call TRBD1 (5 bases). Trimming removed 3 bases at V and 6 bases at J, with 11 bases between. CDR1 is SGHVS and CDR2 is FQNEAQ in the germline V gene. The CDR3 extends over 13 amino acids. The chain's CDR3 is CASSLRPRDGYTF. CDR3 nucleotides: TGTGCCAGCAGCTTGCGTCCCAGGGATGGCTACACCTTC.

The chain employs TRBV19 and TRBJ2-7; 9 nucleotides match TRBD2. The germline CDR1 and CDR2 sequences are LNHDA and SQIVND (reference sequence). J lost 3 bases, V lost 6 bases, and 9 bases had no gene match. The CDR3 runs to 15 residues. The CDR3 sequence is CASSGGLAKFYEQYF. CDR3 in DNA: TGTGCCAGTAGCGGCGGACTAGCGAAGTTCTACGAGCAGTACTTC.

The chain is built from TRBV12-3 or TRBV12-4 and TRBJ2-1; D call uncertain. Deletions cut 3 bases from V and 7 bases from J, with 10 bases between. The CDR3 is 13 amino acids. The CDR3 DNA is TGTGCCAGCAGTTTCGGGTTTGGAAATGAGCAGTTCTTC. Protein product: CASSFGFGNEQFF.